This entry lists 14 T cell receptor beta chains sequenced from one sample in a study of cytomegalovirus exposure and HLA in healthy donors. Primers: 60 Vbeta forward and 13 Jbeta reverse. The table came from immunoSEQ multiplex PCR; TCRdb's copy has only in-frame clones and leaves some out. The sample contains about 200,000 clones, over 9.5% of which appear only once. Sequencing was done on a sample of PBMCs. The receptor set was obtained from a middle-aged man in good health and CMV-seropositive.

The chain uses TRBV4-3 and TRBJ2-2; D remains unclear. CDR1 and CDR2 (germline): LGHNA, YSLEER. The CDR3 totals 15 residues. Trimming cost V 1 base and J 5 bases, with 11 bases left between them. The CDR3 region has the DNA TGCGCCAGCAGCCAAGTTGTCAGATCAACCGGGGAGCTGTTTTTT. Translating it yields CASSQVVRSTGELFF.

V is TRBV5-1 and J is TRBJ2-3, with 10 positions matching TRBD1. CDR1 and CDR2 from the germline V gene are SGHRS and YFSETQ. Losses at the gene ends were 0 bases for V and 0 bases for J; bases not matched to a gene: 1. This CDR3 has 16 residues. The CDR3 spells CASSLGDRGSTDTQYF. The CDR3 nucleotides read TGCGCCAGCAGCTTGGGGGACAGGGGTAGCACAGATACGCAGTATTTT.

The chain employs TRBV2 and TRBJ1-4; 9 nucleotides line up with TRBD1. Germline CDR1 and CDR2: SNHLY and FYNNEI. There are 14 residues in the CDR3. The ends lost 7 bases at V and 8 bases at J; junction bases unmatched: 8. The CDR3 region is CASNPGTGREKLFF. CDR3 nucleotide sequence: TGTGCCAGCAACCCCGGGACAGGGCGGGAAAAACTGTTTTTT.

This chain connects TRBV30 to TRBJ1-5; TRBD1 matches 8 bases. The CDR3 loop spans 13 amino acids. From germline, CDR1 is GTSNPN and CDR2 SVGIG (reference sequence). V was pared by 3 bases and J by 4 bases, with 2 bases of the junction left unmatched. CDR3 nucleotides: TGTGCCTGGAGCCGACAGGGGAATCAGCCCCAGCATTTT. It codes for CAWSRQGNQPQHF.

The count of this clone is one. In DNA, the CDR3 is TGTGCCAGTAGTCCCCCCGGGACAAGGGTACCCTCTTACAATGAGCAGTTCTTC. The encoded protein is CASSPPGTRVPSYNEQFF. The gene calls are TRBV19 and TRBJ2-1; D is perhaps TRBD1 (6 bases). Germline CDR1 is LNHDA and CDR2 is SQIVND (reference sequence). Trimming removed 5 bases at V and 4 bases at J, with 24 bases between. CDR3 length: 18 residues.

The table lists this clone with a few counts. V usage is TRBV30 and J usage is TRBJ1-2; TRBD1 is a possible D gene (5 bases). The CDR3 is 13 residues long. Germline V gene data show CDR1 as GTSNPN and CDR2 as SVGIG (reference sequence). The germline V and J ends were trimmed by 0 bases and 7 bases, with 12 bases remaining between them. Written as DNA, the CDR3 is TGTGCCTGGAGTGTACTCTCCGGGGGTGGCTACACCTTC. This translates into CAWSVLSGGGYTF.

This sequence joins TRBV5-4 and TRBJ2-5; TRBD2 matches at 11 bases. Germline V gene data show CDR1 as SGHNT and CDR2 as YYREEE (reference sequence). With 4 bases clipped from V and 4 bases from J, the junction kept 9 bases outside the gene matches. The CDR3 consists of 16 residues. As DNA, the CDR3 is TGTGCCAGCAGCGGGATAGCGGGGGGGCCGGGAGAGACCCAGTACTTC. It translates to CASSGIAGGPGETQYF.

This clone was found a few times. The chain employs TRBV19 and TRBJ1-3; D is perhaps TRBD1 (5 bases). V lost 7 bases, J lost 0 bases, and 10 bases lay in between. Germline V gene data show CDR1 as LNHDA and CDR2 as SQIVND (reference sequence). The CDR3 spans 14 residues. The CDR3 nucleotides are TGTGCCAGTAATCTCGGGGGCTCTGGAAACACCATATATTTT. The encoded protein is CASNLGGSGNTIYF.

A few counts support this clone. The chain couples TRBV5-6 to TRBJ2-3, with TRBD2 matching 7 bases. CDR1 and CDR2 from the germline V gene are SGHDT and YYEEEE. Unmatched junction bases numbered 6, after V lost 4 bases and J lost 7 bases. The CDR3 extends over 13 amino acids. This chain's CDR3 is CASSPAGVNTQYF. The CDR3 bases are TGTGCCAGCAGCCCGGCGGGGGTAAATACGCAGTATTTT.

The table lists this clone with a few counts. J is TRBJ2-7 and V is TRBV7-2; TRBD2 is a possible D gene (6 bases). Germline V gene sequence: CDR1 SGHTA, CDR2 FQGNSA. V gave up 1 base and J gave up 6 bases, with 16 bases separating them. The CDR3 sequence is 15 residues long. DNA of the CDR3: TGTGCCAGCAGCTTAGATGGGACTGGTTACTTCGAGCAGTACGTC. Its translation: CASSLDGTGYFEQYV.

This clone showed up just a few times. Other DNA sequences within the sample encode an identical CDR3. The rearrangement joins TRBV1 to TRBJ1-1; the table's D call, TRBD1, has no DNA check behind it. TRBV1 is tagged as a pseudogene. The CDR3 sequence is 20 residues long. The CDR3 nucleotides read TGCACCAGCAGCCAAGATATAGCAGGGGAGAACCTCCTCAACCACACTGAAGCTTTCTTT. Its protein product is CTSSQDIAGENLLNHTEAFF.

This clone was counted a few times. The V gene is TRBV28, the J gene TRBJ1-3; 8 nucleotides align to TRBD1. V lost 5 bases to trimming and J lost 2 bases; unmatched junction nucleotides: 8. The germline gives CDR1 MDHEN, CDR2 SYDVKM. The length of the CDR3 is 16 residues. CDR3 DNA sequence: TGTGCCAGCAGTAGTGGACAGGGAGGGCCTGGAAACACCATATATTTT. Residues: CASSSGQGGPGNTIYF.

Here the CDR3 reads CASSFDRVIGYTF. Here the CDR3 DNA reads TGTGCCAGCAGCTTTGACAGGGTAATCGGCTACACCTTC. This chain connects TRBV7-8 to TRBJ1-2, with 7 bases lining up with TRBD1. This CDR3 is 13 amino acids long. V shed 3 bases, J shed 8 bases, and the junction held 6 bases outside the gene matches. CDR1 is SGHVS and CDR2 is FQNEAQ in the germline V gene.

This chain uses TRBV5-4 with TRBJ2-5; possible D gene TRBD2, 6 bases. V was clipped by 2 bases and J by 5 bases, with 13 bases between them. The CDR3 runs to 14 residues. Germline values: CDR1 SGHNT, CDR2 YYREEE (reference sequence). The CDR3 loop reads CASSLGHGGETQYF. The DNA of the CDR3 is TGTGCCAGCAGCTTAGGGCACGGAGGGGAGACCCAGTACTTC.